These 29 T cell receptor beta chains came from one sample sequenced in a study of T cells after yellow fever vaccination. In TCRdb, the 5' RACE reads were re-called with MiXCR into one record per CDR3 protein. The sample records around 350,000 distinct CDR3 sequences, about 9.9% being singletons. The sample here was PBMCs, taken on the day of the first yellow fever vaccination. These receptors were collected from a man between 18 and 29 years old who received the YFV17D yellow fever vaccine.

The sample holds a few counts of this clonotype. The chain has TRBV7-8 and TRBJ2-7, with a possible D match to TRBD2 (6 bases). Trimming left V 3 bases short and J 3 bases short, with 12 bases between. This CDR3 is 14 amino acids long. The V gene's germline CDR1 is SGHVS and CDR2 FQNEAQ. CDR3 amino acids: CASSFAGTGYEQYF. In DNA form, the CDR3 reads TGTGCCAGCAGCTTCGCGGGAACGGGCTACGAGCAGTACTTC.

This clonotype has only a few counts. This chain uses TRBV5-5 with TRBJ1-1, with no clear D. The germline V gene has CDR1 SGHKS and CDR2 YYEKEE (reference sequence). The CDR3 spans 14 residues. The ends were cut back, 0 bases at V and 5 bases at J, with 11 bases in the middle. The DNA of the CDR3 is TGTGCCAGCAGCTTGGAAAACAGCGAAACTGAAGCTTTCTTT. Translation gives CASSLENSETEAFF.

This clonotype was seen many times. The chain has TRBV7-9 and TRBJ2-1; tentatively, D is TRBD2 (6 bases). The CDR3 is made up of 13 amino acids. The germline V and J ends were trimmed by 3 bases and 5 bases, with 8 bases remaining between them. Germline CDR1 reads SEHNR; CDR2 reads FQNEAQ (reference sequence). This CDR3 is CASSFRENNEQFF. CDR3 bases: TGTGCCAGCAGCTTCCGGGAGAACAATGAGCAGTTCTTC.

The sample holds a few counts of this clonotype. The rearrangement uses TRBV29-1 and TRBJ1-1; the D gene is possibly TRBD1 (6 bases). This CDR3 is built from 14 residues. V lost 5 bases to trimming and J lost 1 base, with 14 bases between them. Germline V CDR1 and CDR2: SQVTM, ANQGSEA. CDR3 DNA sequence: TGCAGCGTTACCCGACAGGACCGGAACACTGAAGCTTTCTTT. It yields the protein CSVTRQDRNTEAFF.

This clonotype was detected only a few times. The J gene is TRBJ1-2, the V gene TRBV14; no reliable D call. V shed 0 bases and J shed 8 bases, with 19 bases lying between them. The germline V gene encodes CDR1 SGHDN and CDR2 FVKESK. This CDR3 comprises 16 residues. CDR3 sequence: CASSQDVRGWGRGYTF. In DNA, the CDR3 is TGTGCCAGCAGCCAAGATGTTCGAGGATGGGGTCGAGGCTACACCTTC.

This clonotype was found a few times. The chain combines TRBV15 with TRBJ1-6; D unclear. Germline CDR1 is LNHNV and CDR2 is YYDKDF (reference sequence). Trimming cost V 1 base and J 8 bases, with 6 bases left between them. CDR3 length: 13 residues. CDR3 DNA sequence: TGTGCCACCAGCAGAGGTGTCGATTCACCCCTCCACTTT. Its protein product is CATSRGVDSPLHF.

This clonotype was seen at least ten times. The CDR3 loop is CASSLGRAFRTGGNGYTF. The DNA for the CDR3 is TGTGCCAGCAGTTTAGGCAGGGCCTTCCGGACGGGGGGTAATGGCTACACCTTC. The chain joins TRBV28 to TRBJ1-2; D is possibly TRBD1 (5 bases). The CDR3 is 18 amino acids. Between the trimmed V and J ends, which lost 2 bases and 6 bases, there was a span of 25 bases. In germline, CDR1 is MDHEN, CDR2 SYDVKM.

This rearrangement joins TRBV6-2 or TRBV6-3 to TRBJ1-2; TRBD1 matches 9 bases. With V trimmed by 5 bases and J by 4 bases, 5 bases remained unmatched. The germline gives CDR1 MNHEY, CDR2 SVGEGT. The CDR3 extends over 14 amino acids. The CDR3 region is CASSLQGAIYGYTF. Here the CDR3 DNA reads TGTGCCAGCAGTCTACAGGGGGCGATCTATGGCTACACCTTC.

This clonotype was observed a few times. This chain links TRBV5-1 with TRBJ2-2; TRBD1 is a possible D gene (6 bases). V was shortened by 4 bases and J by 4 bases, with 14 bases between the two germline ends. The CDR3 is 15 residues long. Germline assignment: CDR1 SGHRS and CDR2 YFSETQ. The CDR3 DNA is TGCGCCAGCAGCAACCGACAGGATTTCACCGGGGAGCTGTTTTTT. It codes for CASSNRQDFTGELFF.

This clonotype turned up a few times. The CDR3 DNA reads as TGTGCCAGCTCGACACGGGGGCAGGAGACCCAGTACTTC. Amino acid sequence: CASSTRGQETQYF. V is TRBV18 and J is TRBJ2-5; D may match TRBD1 or TRBD2 (6 bases each). Germline lookup yields CDR1 KGHSH and CDR2 LQKENI. This CDR3 is 13 amino acids long. Trimming pared 6 bases from V and 5 bases from J, leaving 13 bases between.

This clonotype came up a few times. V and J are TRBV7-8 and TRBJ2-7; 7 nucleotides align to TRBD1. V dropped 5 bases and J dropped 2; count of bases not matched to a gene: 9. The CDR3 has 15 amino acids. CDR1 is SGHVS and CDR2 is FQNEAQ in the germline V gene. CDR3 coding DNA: TGTGCCAGCAGCGGGATGGACAGGTTCCCCTACGAGCAGTACTTC. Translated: CASSGMDRFPYEQYF.

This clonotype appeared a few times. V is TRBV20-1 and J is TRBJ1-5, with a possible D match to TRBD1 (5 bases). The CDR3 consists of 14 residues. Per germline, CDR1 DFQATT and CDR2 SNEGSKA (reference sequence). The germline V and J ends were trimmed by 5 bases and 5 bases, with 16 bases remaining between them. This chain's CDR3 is CSARRDSGYQPQHF. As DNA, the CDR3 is TGCAGTGCTCGCAGGGATTCTGGATATCAGCCCCAGCATTTT.

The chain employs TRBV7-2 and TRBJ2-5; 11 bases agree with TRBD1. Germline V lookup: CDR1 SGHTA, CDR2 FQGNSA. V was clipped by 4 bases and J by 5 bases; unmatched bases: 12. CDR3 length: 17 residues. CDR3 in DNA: TGTGCCAGCAGCTACCATCGATGGACAGGGGGCGTCGAGACCCAGTACTTC. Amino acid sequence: CASSYHRWTGGVETQYF.

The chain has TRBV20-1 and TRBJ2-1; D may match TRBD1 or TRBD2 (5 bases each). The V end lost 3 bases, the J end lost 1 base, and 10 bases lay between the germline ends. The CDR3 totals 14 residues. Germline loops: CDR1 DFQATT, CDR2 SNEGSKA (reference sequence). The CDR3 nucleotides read TGCAGTGCTAGGGGGGAGAAATCCTACAATGAGCAGTTCTTC. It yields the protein CSARGEKSYNEQFF.

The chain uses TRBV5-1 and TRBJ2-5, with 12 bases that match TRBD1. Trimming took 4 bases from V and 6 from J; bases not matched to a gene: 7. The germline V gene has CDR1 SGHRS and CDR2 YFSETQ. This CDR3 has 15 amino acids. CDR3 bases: TGCGCCAGCAGCCCCGGGACAGGGGGCGCGAAGACCCAGTACTTC. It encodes CASSPGTGGAKTQYF.

The CDR3 DNA reads as TGCAGTGCTAGTTCCGGGGACACTGAAGCTTTCTTT. Encoded protein: CSASSGDTEAFF. V gene TRBV20-1 combines with J gene TRBJ1-1; no firm D call. The V end was cut by 3 bases, the J end by 3 bases, with 8 bases between. From germline, CDR1 is DFQATT and CDR2 SNEGSKA (reference sequence). CDR3 size: 12 residues.

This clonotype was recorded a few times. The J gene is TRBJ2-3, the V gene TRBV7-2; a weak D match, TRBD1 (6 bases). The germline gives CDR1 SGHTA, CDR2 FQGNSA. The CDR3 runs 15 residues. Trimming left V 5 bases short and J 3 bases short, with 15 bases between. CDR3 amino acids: CASSGGPTFTDTQYF. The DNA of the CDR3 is TGTGCCAGCAGCGGGGGCCCGACTTTTACAGATACGCAGTATTTT. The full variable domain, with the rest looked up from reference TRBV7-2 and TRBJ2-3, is GAGVSQSPSNKVTEKGKDVELRCDPISGHTALYWYRQSLGQGLEFLIYFQGNSAPDKSGLPSDRFSAERTGGSVSTLTIQRTQQEDSAVYLCASSGGPTFTDTQYFGPGTRLTVL.

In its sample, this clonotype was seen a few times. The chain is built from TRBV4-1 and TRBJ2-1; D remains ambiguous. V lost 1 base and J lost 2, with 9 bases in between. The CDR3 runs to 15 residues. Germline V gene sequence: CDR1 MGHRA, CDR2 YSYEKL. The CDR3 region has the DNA TGCGCCAGCAGCCAAGCACAGCCCACCTACAATGAGCAGTTCTTC. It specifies CASSQAQPTYNEQFF.

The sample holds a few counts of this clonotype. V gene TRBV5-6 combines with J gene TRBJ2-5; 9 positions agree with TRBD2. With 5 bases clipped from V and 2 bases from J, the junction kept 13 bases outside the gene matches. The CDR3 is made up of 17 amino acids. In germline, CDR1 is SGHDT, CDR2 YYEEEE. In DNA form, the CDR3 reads TGTGCCAGCAGTCCCCTATTGAGCGGGGGGCCACAAGAGACCCAGTACTTC. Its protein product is CASSPLLSGGPQETQYF.

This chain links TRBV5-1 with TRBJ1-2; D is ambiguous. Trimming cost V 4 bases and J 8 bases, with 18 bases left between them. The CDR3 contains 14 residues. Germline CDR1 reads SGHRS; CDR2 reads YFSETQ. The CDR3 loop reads CASSDSPLSGGYTF. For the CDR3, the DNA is TGCGCCAGCAGCGATAGCCCTCTCAGCGGGGGCTACACCTTC.

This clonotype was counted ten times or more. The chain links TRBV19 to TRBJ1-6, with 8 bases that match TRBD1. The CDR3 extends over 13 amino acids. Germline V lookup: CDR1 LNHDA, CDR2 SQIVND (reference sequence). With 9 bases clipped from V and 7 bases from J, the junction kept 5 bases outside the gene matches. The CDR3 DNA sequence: TGTGCCAGCGGACAGGGCGGGAATTCACCCCTCCACTTT. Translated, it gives CASGQGGNSPLHF. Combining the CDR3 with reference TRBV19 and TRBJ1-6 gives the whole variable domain DGGITQSPKYLFRKEGQNVTLSCEQNLNHDAMYWYRQDPGQGLRLIYYSQIVNDFQKGDIAEGYSVSREKKESFPLTVTSAQKNPTAFYLCASGQGGNSPLHFGNGTRLTVT.

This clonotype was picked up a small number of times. CDR3 sequence: CASSHDRGQYEQYF. In DNA, the CDR3 is TGTGCCAGCAGCCACGACAGGGGCCAGTACGAGCAGTACTTC. The chain links TRBV7-2 to TRBJ2-7; TRBD1 matches at 8 bases. The junction had 7 bases not matched to a gene; V was cut back by 5 bases and J by 4 bases. This CDR3 region has 14 residues. CDR1 is SGHTA and CDR2 is FQGNSA in the germline V gene.

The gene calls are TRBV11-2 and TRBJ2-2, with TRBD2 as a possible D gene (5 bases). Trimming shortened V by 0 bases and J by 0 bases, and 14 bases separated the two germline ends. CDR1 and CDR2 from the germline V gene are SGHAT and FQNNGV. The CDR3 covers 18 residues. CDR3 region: CASSLDQLGRTNTGELFF. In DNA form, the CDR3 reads TGTGCCAGCAGCTTAGATCAGCTGGGGAGAACGAACACCGGGGAGCTGTTTTTT.

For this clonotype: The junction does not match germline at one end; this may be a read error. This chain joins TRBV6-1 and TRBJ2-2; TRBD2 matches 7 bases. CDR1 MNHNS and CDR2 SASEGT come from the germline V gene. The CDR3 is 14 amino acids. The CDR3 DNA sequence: TGTGCCAGCAGTGAACCTCGCAGGGCGCGGGAGATGTTTTTT. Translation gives CASSEPRRAREMFF.

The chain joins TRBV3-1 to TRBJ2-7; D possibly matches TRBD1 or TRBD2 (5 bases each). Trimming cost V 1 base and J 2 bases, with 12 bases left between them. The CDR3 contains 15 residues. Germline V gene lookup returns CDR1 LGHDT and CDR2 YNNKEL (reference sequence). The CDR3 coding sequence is TGTGCCAGCAGCCAAGGGGGGTTCTCAACCTACGAGCAGTACTTC. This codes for CASSQGGFSTYEQYF.

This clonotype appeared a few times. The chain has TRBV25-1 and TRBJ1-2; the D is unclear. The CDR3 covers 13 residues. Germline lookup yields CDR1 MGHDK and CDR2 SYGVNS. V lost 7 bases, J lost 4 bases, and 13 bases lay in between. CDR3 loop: CASKGSGAYGYTF. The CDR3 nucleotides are TGTGCCAGCAAGGGATCAGGAGCCTATGGCTACACCTTC.

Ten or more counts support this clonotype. CDR3 residues: CASSFGLSTDTQYF. The CDR3 bases are TGTGCCAGCAGCTTCGGGCTTAGCACAGATACGCAGTATTTT. The rearrangement uses TRBV7-3 and TRBJ2-3; D not resolved. The CDR3 totals 14 residues. Trimming cost V 3 bases and J 0 bases, with 7 bases left between them. Germline V CDR1 and CDR2: SGHTA, FQGTGA.

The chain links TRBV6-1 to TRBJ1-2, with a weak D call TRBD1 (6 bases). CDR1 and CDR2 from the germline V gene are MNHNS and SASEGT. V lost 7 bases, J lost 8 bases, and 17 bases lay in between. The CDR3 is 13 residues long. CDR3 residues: CASTPQGMVGYTF. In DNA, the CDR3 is TGTGCCAGCACTCCACAGGGCATGGTCGGCTACACCTTC.

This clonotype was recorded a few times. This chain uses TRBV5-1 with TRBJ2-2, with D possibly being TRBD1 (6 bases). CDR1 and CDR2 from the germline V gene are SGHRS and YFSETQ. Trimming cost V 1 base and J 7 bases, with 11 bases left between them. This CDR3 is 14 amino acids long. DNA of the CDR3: TGCGCCAGCAGCTTGACAGGGAACGGCGGGGAGCTGTTTTTT. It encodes CASSLTGNGGELFF. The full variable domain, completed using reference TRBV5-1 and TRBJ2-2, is KAGVTQTPRYLIKTRGQQVTLSCSPISGHRSVSWYQQTPGQGLQFLFEYFSETQRNKGNFPGRFSGRQFSNSRSEMNVSTLELGDSALYLCASSLTGNGGELFFGEGSRLTVL.